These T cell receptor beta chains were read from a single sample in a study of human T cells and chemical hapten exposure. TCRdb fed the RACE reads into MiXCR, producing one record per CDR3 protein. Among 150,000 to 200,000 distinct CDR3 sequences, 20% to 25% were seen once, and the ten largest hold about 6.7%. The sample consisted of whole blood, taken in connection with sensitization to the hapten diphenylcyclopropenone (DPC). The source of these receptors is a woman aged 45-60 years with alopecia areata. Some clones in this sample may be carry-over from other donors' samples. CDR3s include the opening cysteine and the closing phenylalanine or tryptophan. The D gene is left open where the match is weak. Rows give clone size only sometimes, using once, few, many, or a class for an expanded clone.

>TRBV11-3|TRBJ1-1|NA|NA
TGTGCCAGCAGCTTATCCAGGATGAACACTGAAGCTTTCTTT
CASSLSRMNTEAFF
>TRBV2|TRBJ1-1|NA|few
TGTGCCAGCAGTGAAAGGCAGGCTTCTGTAGCTTTCTTT
CASSERQASVAFF
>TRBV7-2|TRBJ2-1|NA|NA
TGTGCCAGCAGCTCCCCCCCCAATGAGCAGTTCTTC
CASSSPPNEQFF
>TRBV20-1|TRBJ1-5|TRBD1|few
TGCAGTGCTGATCGACAGGGTGGTCAGCCCCAGCATTTT
CSADRQGGQPQHF
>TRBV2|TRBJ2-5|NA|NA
TGTGCCAGCGGAGTGGGGGGGACAGTCCAAGAGACCCAGTACTTC
CASGVGGTVQETQYF
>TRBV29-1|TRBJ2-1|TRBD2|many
TGCAGCGTGGCCGGGACTAGCGGGAGGGAAGCTGAGCAGTTCTTC
CSVAGTSGREAEQFF
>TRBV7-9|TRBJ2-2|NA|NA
TGTGCCAGCAGCTTTCGAGGGGCCGGGGAGCTGTTTTTT
CASSFRGAGELFF
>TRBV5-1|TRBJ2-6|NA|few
TGCGCCAGCAGCTTTTCGGCCTCTGGGGCCAACGTCCTGACTTTC
CASSFSASGANVLTF
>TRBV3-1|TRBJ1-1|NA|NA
TGTCCCAGCAGCCACATCGCGGTGAACACTGAAGCTTTCTTT
CPSSHIAVNTEAFF
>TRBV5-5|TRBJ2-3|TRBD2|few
TGTGCCAGCAGCCCCGACGGACTAGCGGAAACAGATACGCAGTATTTT
CASSPDGLAETDTQYF
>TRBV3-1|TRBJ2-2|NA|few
TGTGCCAGCGCCGGGCACACCGGGGAGCTGTTTTTT
CASAGHTGELFF
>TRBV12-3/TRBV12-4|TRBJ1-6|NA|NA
TGTGCCAGCAGCCCCTCGGGGCCGAATTCACCCCTCCACTTT
CASSPSGPNSPLHF
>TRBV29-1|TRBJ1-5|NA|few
TGCAGCGTTGTTACGGACAACAATCAGCCCCAGCATTTT
CSVVTDNNQPQHF
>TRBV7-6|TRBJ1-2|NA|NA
TGTGCCAGCAGCCCCCCGACAGAAGCCTATGGCTACACCTTC
CASSPPTEAYGYTF
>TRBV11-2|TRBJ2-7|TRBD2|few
TGTGCCAGCAGCTCGCTAAAGACTAGCGCCTACGAGCAGTACTTC
CASSSLKTSAYEQYF
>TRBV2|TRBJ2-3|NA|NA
TGTGCCAGCAGTGTTCGGCAGGAGTTCACAGATACGCAGTATTTT
CASSVRQEFTDTQYF
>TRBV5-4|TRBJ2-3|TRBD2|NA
TGTGCCAGCAGCTTCCTCACGGGGGCCAGCGGGAGTGTAGATACGCAGTATTTT
CASSFLTGASGSVDTQYF
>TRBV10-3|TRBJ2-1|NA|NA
TGTGCCATCAGTGAGTCGCCCGGACTAATTTCGTATGAGCAGTTCTTC
CAISESPGLISYEQFF
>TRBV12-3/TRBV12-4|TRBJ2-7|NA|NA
TGTGCCAGCAGTACTTCCTTCGCCGAGCAGTACTTC
CASSTSFAEQYF
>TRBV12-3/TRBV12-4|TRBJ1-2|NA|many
TGTGCCAGCAGTTTAAGCGAGAGGACCTACACCTTC
CASSLSERTYTF
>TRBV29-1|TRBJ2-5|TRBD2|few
TGCAGCGTACTGACTAGCATGGAGACCCAGTACTTC
CSVLTSMETQYF
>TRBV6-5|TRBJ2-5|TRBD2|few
TGTGCCAGCAGTTACTCAGGGACTAGCGAGGAGGCCCAGTACTTC
CASSYSGTSEEAQYF
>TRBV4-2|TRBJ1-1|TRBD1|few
TGTGCCAGCAGCCTCAGGACAGGAGTCAACACTGAAGCTTTCTTT
CASSLRTGVNTEAFF
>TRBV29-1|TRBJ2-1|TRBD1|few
TGCAGCGTTATAAGAAACAGGGGCCGGGAGCAGTTCTTC
CSVIRNRGREQFF
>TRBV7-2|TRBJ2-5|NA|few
TGTGCCAGCAGCTTAGGGAGCGGCTTACAAGAGACCCAGTACTTC
CASSLGSGLQETQYF
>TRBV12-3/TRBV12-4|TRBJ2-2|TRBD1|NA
TGTGCCAGCCAAAAGGGACAGACGAACACCGGGGAGCTGTTTTTT
CASQKGQTNTGELFF
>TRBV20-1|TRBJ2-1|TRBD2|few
TGCAGTGCTAGTACTAGCGGATCCTACAATGAGCAGTTCTTC
CSASTSGSYNEQFF
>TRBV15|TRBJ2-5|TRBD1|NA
TGTGCCACCAGCAGGTTCGACAGGGACCAAGAGACCCAGTACTTC
CATSRFDRDQETQYF
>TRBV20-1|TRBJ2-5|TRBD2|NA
TGCAGTGCTAGAGATCGATCTAGCGGGAGCCGGATCTTAGAGACCCAGTACTTC
CSARDRSSGSRILETQYF
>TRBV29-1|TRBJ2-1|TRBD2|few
TGCAGCGTCTTAGGAGCGGGAGTAGTCTACAATGAGCAGTTCTTC
CSVLGAGVVYNEQFF
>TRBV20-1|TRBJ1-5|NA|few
TGCAGTGCTGGGGCGGGGGGAATTAGCAATCAGCCCCAGCATTTT
CSAGAGGISNQPQHF
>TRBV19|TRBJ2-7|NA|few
TGTGCCAGTAGTAGAGGGACCGCCCTCAGTGACGAGCAGTACTTC
CASSRGTALSDEQYF
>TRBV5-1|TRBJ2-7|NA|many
TGCGCCAGCAGCTTGGGTTTGGGCCCCCAGGACGAGCAGTACTTC
CASSLGLGPQDEQYF
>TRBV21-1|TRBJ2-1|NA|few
TGTGCCAGCAGCAACGGGGGGTCGGAGACTAGCAGGAGGAATGAGCAGTTCTTC
CASSNGGSETSRRNEQFF
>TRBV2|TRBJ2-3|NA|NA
TGTGCCAGCAGGGGGATTCGTCTTCCAGATACGCAGTATTTT
CASRGIRLPDTQYF
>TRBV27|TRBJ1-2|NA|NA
TGTGCCAGCAGTTGGTCGGCAAACTATGGCTACACCTTC
CASSWSANYGYTF
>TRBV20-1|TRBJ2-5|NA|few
TGCAGTGCTAGAGTGGGTTACCAAGAGACCCAGTACTTC
CSARVGYQETQYF
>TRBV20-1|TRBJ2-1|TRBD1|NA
TGCAGTGCCCCTCGGGACAGCTCCCCGGATGAGCAGTTCTTC
CSAPRDSSPDEQFF
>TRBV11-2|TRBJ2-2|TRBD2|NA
TGTGCCAGCAGCCGGACTAGCGGAGGGCCGAACACCGGGGAGCTGTTTTTT
CASSRTSGGPNTGELFF
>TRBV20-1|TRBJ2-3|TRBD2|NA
TGCAGTGCTGGCACCCACGGGACTAGCGGGAGAACAGATACGCAGTATTTT
CSAGTHGTSGRTDTQYF
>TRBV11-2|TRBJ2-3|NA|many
TGTGCCAGCAGCTTAAACCCGGCTGGGGCAACAGATACGCAGTATTTT
CASSLNPAGATDTQYF
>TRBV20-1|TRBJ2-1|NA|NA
TGCAGTGCTAGAGGCCGGGGCAATGAGCAGTTCTTC
CSARGRGNEQFF
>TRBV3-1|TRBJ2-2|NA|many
TGTGCCAGCAGCTTATCCACCGGGGAGCTGTTTTTT
CASSLSTGELFF
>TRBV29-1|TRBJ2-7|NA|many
TGCAGCGTTGCAGATTACGAGCAGTACTTC
CSVADYEQYF
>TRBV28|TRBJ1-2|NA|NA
TGTGCCAGCAGTAAAAACCTAGAAGATGGCTACACCTTC
CASSKNLEDGYTF
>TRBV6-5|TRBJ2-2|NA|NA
TGTGCCAGCAGTTATAGACAGAGAGCGGACACCGGGGAGCTGTTTTTT
CASSYRQRADTGELFF
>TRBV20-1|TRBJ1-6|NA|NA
TGCAGTGCTAGAGGCCCACCTTGGGGTTTGAAATCACCCCTCCACTTT
CSARGPPWGLKSPLHF
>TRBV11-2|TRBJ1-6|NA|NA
TGTGCCAGCAGCGAAGGGGGCTCCTATAATTCACCCCTCCACTTT
CASSEGGSYNSPLHF
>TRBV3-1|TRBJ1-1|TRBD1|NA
TGTGCCAGCAGCTCCGGGACAGGAGTCGAGAACACTGAAGCTTTCTTT
CASSSGTGVENTEAFF
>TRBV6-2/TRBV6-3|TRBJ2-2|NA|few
TGTGCCAGCAGTTACACCCAGGGAATAGGGAACACCGGGGAGCTGTTTTTT
CASSYTQGIGNTGELFF
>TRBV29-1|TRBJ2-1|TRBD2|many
TGCAGCGTTCGAGGACTAGCGGGCCTCTCCTACAATGAGCAGTTCTTC
CSVRGLAGLSYNEQFF
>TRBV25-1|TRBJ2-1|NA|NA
TGTGCCAGCAGTGAATCCGCCGGGCGGGTCAACACCAACAATGAGCAGTTCTTC
CASSESAGRVNTNNEQFF
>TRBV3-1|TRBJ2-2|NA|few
TGTGCCAGCAGCCAAGTAGGGGCTGGGGTCACCGGGGAGCTGTTTTTT
CASSQVGAGVTGELFF
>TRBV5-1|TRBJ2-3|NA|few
TGCGCCAGCAGCTTGACTAGCTGGGCAGATACGCAGTATTTT
CASSLTSWADTQYF
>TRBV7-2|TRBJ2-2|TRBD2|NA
TGTGCCAGCAGCCCCACTGCCGGGAGGGGAACGACCGGGGAGCTGTTTTTT
CASSPTAGRGTTGELFF